This T cell receptor (beta chain) comes out of a study of blood T cell repertoires in COVID-19. For the study at large: Samples of COVID-19 (acute and convalescent) were obtained from the United States, Italy and Spain. T cells, B-cell-depleted T cells, or PBMCs provided the cDNA or gDNA that served as material.

Per the original methods: Scientists estimated how many nucleated cells there were by amplifying reference gene primers. Repertoires were generated with immunoSEQ multiplex PCR, while TCRdb's copy carries only in-frame clones and drops some. V and J calls and clone size come straight from that table; D and trimming were deduced from the DNA. The sample gives about 85,000 clones, around 85% of which show up once; less than 6.5% is in the top ten. V shed 5 bases, J shed 0 bases, and the junction held 3 bases outside the gene matches. Germline assignment: CDR1 SGHTA and CDR2 FQGNSA. There are 15 residues in the CDR3.

The source is a man in his sixties with acute or convalescent COVID-19. Sequenced input: peripheral blood. The chain recombines TRBV7-2 with TRBJ1-1; TRBD1 agrees at 10 bases. CDR3 amino acids: CASSRDRGLNTEAFF. The CDR3 DNA sequence: TGTGCCAGCAGCCGGGACAGGGGATTGAACACTGAAGCTTTCTTT.